This TCR beta chain was sequenced during a study of blood T cell repertoires in COVID-19. Study summary: Samples taken during acute and convalescent COVID-19 were collected in the United States, Italy and Spain. Sources were T cells, B-cell-depleted T cells, or PBMCs; the material itself was cDNA or gDNA.

The CDR3 covers 15 residues. Trimming pared 6 bases from V and 4 bases from J, leaving 18 bases between. Per the germline V gene, CDR1 is LGHDT and CDR2 is YNNKEL (reference sequence). The authors' processing: It was from reference gene primer amplification that nucleated cell counts were estimated. TCRdb keeps only in-frame clones here, not all; method: immunoSEQ multiplex PCR. V, J and clone size are taken as reported in that table, and D and trimming were inferred from the DNA itself. The data contain about 150,000 clones, more than 65% of them singletons. Material: peripheral blood. The TCR was taken from a woman aged 50 to 65 with acute or convalescent COVID-19. The V gene is TRBV3-1 (or the pseudogene TRBV3-2), the J gene TRBJ1-1, with TRBD1 as a possible D gene (5 bases). The CDR3 DNA reads as TGTGCCAGCAGGTCCACGACCAGGGTGGTCACTGAAGCTTTCTTT. Translation: CASRSTTRVVTEAFF.